A single sample gave rise to the 25 T cell receptor beta chains below, sequenced in a study of identifying expanded T cells in peripheral blood. Profiled with immunoSEQ multiplex PCR; TCRdb holds only in-frame clones, not every one. The sample lists tens of thousands of clones; approximately 91% were seen once. Sequencing was carried out using blood. The receptors originated from a person aged 18 to 75 in good health.

The CDR3 DNA follows: TGCAGCGTATTACCGGGACAGGGTGGGTACGAGCAGTACTTC. This sequence encodes CSVLPGQGGYEQYF. The rearrangement joins TRBV29-1 to TRBJ2-7, with 9 bases aligning to TRBD1. The V and J ends lost 6 bases and 4 bases, in that order; junction bases with no gene match: 10. The germline V gene has CDR1 SQVTM and CDR2 ANQGSEA. The CDR3 is 14 amino acids.

This chain connects TRBV5-1 to TRBJ1-4; the D gene is possibly TRBD1 (5 bases). V was clipped by 6 bases and J by 7 bases, with 25 bases between them. CDR1 is SGHRS, CDR2 YFSETQ, per germline. The CDR3 sequence is 17 residues long. In nucleotides, the CDR3 is TGCGCCAGCACCCTTTGGAACGCTCGAGGGGCGAGTGAAAAACTGTTTTTT. Translation: CASTLWNARGASEKLFF.

This sequence joins TRBV6-1 and TRBJ1-2; 7 nucleotides match TRBD1. The CDR3 covers 14 residues. Germline V gene lookup returns CDR1 MNHNS and CDR2 SASEGT. V gave up 3 bases and J gave up 8 bases; unmatched junction bases: 9. CDR3 sequence (DNA): TGTGCCAGCAGTGATGGACAGGCCTTGGTCGGCTACACCTTC. Translating gives CASSDGQALVGYTF.

The CDR3 coding sequence is TGTGCCAGCAGCTCCCGGGGCCCATTTAGGGGCTACACCTTC. As protein: CASSSRGPFRGYTF. The chain links TRBV7-2 to TRBJ1-2; tentative D call: TRBD1 (5 bases). Germline V gene sequence: CDR1 SGHTA, CDR2 FQGNSA. Trimming shortened V by 4 bases and J by 8 bases, and 17 bases separated the two germline ends. CDR3 size: 14 residues.

This sequence joins TRBV5-4 and TRBJ1-5, with TRBD1 identical over 8 bases. V lost 0 bases and J lost 6; bases outside the gene matches: 5. Per germline, CDR1 SGHNT and CDR2 YYREEE (reference sequence). The CDR3 sequence is 15 residues long. The CDR3 nucleotides are TGTGCCAGCAGCTTGGGACAGGGGCTGGGTCAGCCCCAGCATTTT. Translated, it gives CASSLGQGLGQPQHF.

This chain joins TRBV5-6 and TRBJ1-1; D is uncertain. This CDR3 comprises 14 residues. V lost 7 bases, J lost 2 bases, and 15 bases lay in between. Germline-derived CDR1 and CDR2 are SGHDT and YYEEEE. CDR3 nucleotide sequence: TGTGCCAGCCGGAGGATCGGGATTAACACTGAAGCTTTCTTT. Translated: CASRRIGINTEAFF.

V usage is TRBV5-6 and J usage is TRBJ2-7; D unresolved. Trimming took off 2 bases at V and 6 bases at J, with 9 bases between the two ends. Germline assignment: CDR1 SGHDT and CDR2 YYEEEE. CDR3 length: 12 residues. The CDR3 sequence is CASSLMLGEQYF. CDR3 DNA sequence: TGTGCCAGCAGCTTAATGCTGGGCGAGCAGTACTTC.

This sequence joins TRBV5-5 and TRBJ2-3; the match to TRBD2 covers 10 bases. In germline, CDR1 is SGHKS, CDR2 YYEKEE (reference sequence). After removal of 0 bases from V and 3 bases from J, the junction contained 10 bases not matched to a gene. The CDR3 is 18 amino acids. The CDR3 here is CASSLAWASGGRTDTQYF. CDR3 bases: TGTGCCAGCAGCTTGGCCTGGGCTAGCGGGGGACGTACAGATACGCAGTATTTT.

The chain has TRBV18 and TRBJ1-4; D is unresolved. The V end was cut by 3 bases, the J end by 6 bases, with 2 bases between. The CDR3 length is 11 residues. Looked up from germline, CDR1 is KGHSH and CDR2 is LQKENI. The CDR3 loop is CASSPYEKLFF. In nucleotides, the CDR3 is TGTGCCAGCTCACCCTATGAAAAACTGTTTTTT. The entire variable domain, with the rest obtained from reference TRBV18 and TRBJ1-4, is as follows: NAGVMQNPRHLVRRRGQEARLRCSPMKGHSHVYWYRQLPEEGLKFMVYLQKENIIDESGMPKERFSAEFPKEGPSILRIQQVVRGDSAAYFCASSPYEKLFFGSGTQLSVL.

J is TRBJ1-1 and V is TRBV5-6; 7 bases line up with TRBD1. CDR1 is SGHDT and CDR2 is YYEEEE in the germline V gene. This CDR3 is 13 amino acids long. The V gene end was trimmed by 0 bases and the J gene end by 9 bases; junction bases not matched to a gene: 5. CDR3 residues: CASSLGAGGKAFF. The CDR3 bases are TGTGCCAGCAGCTTGGGGGCAGGGGGGAAAGCTTTCTTT.

The V and J genes are TRBV9 and TRBJ1-1, with 11 bases matching TRBD1. The CDR3 sequence is 15 residues long. V gave up 3 bases and J gave up 6 bases; unmatched junction bases: 7. CDR1 is SGDLS, CDR2 YYNGEE, per germline. Here the CDR3 DNA reads TGTGCCAGCAGCGCCACCGGGACAGGGGGGGCTGAAGCTTTCTTT. Translating it yields CASSATGTGGAEAFF.

In DNA form, the CDR3 reads TGTGCCAGCAGTTTCGACAATGAGCAGTTCTTC. Protein: CASSFDNEQFF. The gene calls are TRBV27 and TRBJ2-1; D remains unclear. V lost 3 bases and J lost 5, with 2 bases in between. The CDR3 has 11 residues. Per the germline V gene, CDR1 is MNHEY and CDR2 is SMNVEV (reference sequence).

The chain uses TRBV6-5 and TRBJ1-1; D remains unclear. The germline V and J ends were trimmed by 4 bases and 6 bases, with 15 bases remaining between them. The CDR3 contains 14 residues. Germline V gene lookup returns CDR1 MNHEY and CDR2 SVGAGI. The CDR3 spells CASSFTWSRAEAFF. CDR3 DNA: TGTGCCAGCAGTTTCACCTGGTCGCGGGCTGAAGCTTTCTTT.

This chain joins TRBV27 and TRBJ1-2, with a possible D match to TRBD1 (5 bases). V gave up 2 bases and J gave up 4 bases, with 11 bases separating them. The CDR3 length is 14 residues. Germline V lookup: CDR1 MNHEY, CDR2 SMNVEV (reference sequence). The CDR3 coding sequence is TGTGCCAGCAGTTTACGTGGGGCTGGCTATGGCTACACCTTC. This gives the protein CASSLRGAGYGYTF.

This chain uses TRBV6-5 with TRBJ1-2; D not resolved. Per germline, CDR1 MNHEY and CDR2 SVGAGI. Trimming took 2 bases from V and 4 from J, leaving 11 bases between them. The CDR3 runs to 14 residues. CDR3 residues: CASSYDEKVYGYTF. The CDR3 DNA sequence: TGTGCCAGCAGTTACGACGAGAAGGTCTATGGCTACACCTTC.

The chain is built from TRBV6-5 and TRBJ2-2, with D hard to call. Per germline, CDR1 MNHEY and CDR2 SVGAGI. The CDR3 totals 14 residues. Trimming removed 6 bases from V and 8 bases from J, with 16 bases in between. The CDR3 protein is CASRPLLASGELFF. The DNA of the CDR3 is TGTGCCAGCAGACCTCTCCTGGCGTCGGGGGAGCTGTTTTTT.

The rearrangement joins TRBV5-1 to TRBJ2-1; 13 bases line up with TRBD2. Per the germline V gene, CDR1 is SGHRS and CDR2 is YFSETQ. The CDR3 covers 15 residues. V trimming: 4 bases; J trimming: 6 bases; junction bases outside the gene matches: 4. CDR3 protein: CASSPRTSGSNEQFF. CDR3 nucleotides: TGCGCCAGCAGCCCCCGGACTAGCGGGAGCAATGAGCAGTTCTTC.

The chain recombines TRBV6-1 with TRBJ2-7, with D tentatively TRBD1 (6 bases). Germline values: CDR1 MNHNS, CDR2 SASEGT. The CDR3 runs 14 residues. V was pared by 7 bases and J by 6 bases, with 19 bases between. This CDR3 is CASTRQERWSEQYF. CDR3 bases: TGTGCCAGCACCCGACAGGAGCGTTGGTCCGAGCAGTACTTC.

On this clone itself: The junction does not match germline at one end; this may be a read error. The chain employs TRBV7-2 and TRBJ1-4; 11 bases fit TRBD1. Germline-derived CDR1 and CDR2 are SGHTA and FQGNSA. There are 16 residues in the CDR3. The CDR3 DNA sequence: TGTGCCAGCAGCTTAGACCGCCTCAATAGAGGACAGGGGGCAGCTTTT. Translation gives CASSLDRLNRGQGAAF.

This clone has just one count. The rearrangement uses TRBV18 and TRBJ1-1, with 10 nucleotides matching TRBD1. CDR3 length: 14 amino acids. The germline CDR1 and CDR2 sequences are KGHSH and LQKENI. V trimming: 6 bases; J trimming: 6 bases; junction bases outside the gene matches: 7. The CDR3 coding sequence is TGTGCCAGCTCGGCGGGGACAGGGGCCGCTGAAGCTTTCTTT. It is translated as CASSAGTGAAEAFF.

The chain recombines TRBV19 with TRBJ1-2; D may be TRBD1 (6 bases). The germline gives CDR1 LNHDA, CDR2 SQIVND (reference sequence). The CDR3 totals 16 residues. Trimming cost V 8 bases and J 1 base, with 20 bases left between them. The CDR3 sequence is CASARGLGTINYGYTF. DNA for the CDR3: TGTGCCAGTGCCAGGGGCCTCGGCACGATTAACTATGGCTACACCTTC.

The J gene is TRBJ1-2, the V gene TRBV4-1; possible D gene TRBD1, 5 bases. The CDR3 runs to 15 residues. Trimming took 0 bases from V and 6 from J, leaving 14 bases between them. Germline values: CDR1 MGHRA, CDR2 YSYEKL. The CDR3 sequence is CASSQDQGRVNGYTF. CDR3 DNA: TGCGCCAGCAGCCAAGATCAGGGCAGGGTAAATGGCTACACCTTC.

The chain carries TRBV7-3 and TRBJ2-3; D may be TRBD2 (5 bases). The CDR3 consists of 14 residues. The V gene lost 1 base and the J gene lost 5 bases, with 10 bases spanning the gap. Germline CDR1 reads SGHTA; CDR2 reads FQGTGA. CDR3 DNA: TGTGCCAGCAGCTTAATCCCCAGCGGAGATACGCAGTATTTT. Its protein is CASSLIPSGDTQYF.

The chain has TRBV28 and TRBJ1-1; 9 bases map to TRBD1. This CDR3 has 14 residues. J was trimmed by 7 bases and V by 5 bases; bases with no gene match: 8. Germline V gene sequence: CDR1 MDHEN, CDR2 SYDVKM. The DNA of the CDR3 is TGTGCCAGCAGTAGTGGGGACAGGGTTGTTGAAGCTTTCTTT. It codes for CASSSGDRVVEAFF.

This chain links TRBV15 with TRBJ2-7, with TRBD2 identical over 7 bases. The V gene's germline CDR1 is LNHNV and CDR2 YYDKDF (reference sequence). There are 15 residues in the CDR3. The V and J ends lost 0 bases and 6 bases, in that order; junction bases with no gene match: 8. Here the CDR3 reads CATSRDWEGMSEQYF. CDR3 nucleotide sequence: TGTGCCACCAGCAGAGATTGGGAGGGGATGAGCGAGCAGTACTTC.